This T cell receptor (beta chain) came from a study of blood T cell repertoires in COVID-19. Across the whole study: T cells, B-cell-depleted T cells, or PBMCs provided the cDNA or gDNA that served as material.

Only in-frame clones appear in the TCRdb table, and some are missing; sequencing was by immunoSEQ multiplex PCR. The data contain 250,000 to 400,000 clones, 90% of them singletons. Trimming took 1 base from V and 3 from J, leaving 9 bases between them. Germline loops: CDR1 SQVTM, CDR2 ANQGSEA. The CDR3 contains 14 residues. The sequencing sample was made of peripheral blood. This clonotype originated in a young woman with COVID-19, enrolled during active disease. V and J are TRBV29-1 and TRBJ2-2; a weak D match, TRBD2 (6 bases). The CDR3 region is CSVEAGAHTGELFF. For the CDR3, the DNA is TGCAGCGTTGAAGCGGGAGCTCACACCGGGGAGCTGTTTTTT.